These T cell receptor beta chains were read from a single sample in a study of CD8+CD57+ T cells in acquired aplastic anemia. Each CDR3 protein is one row after TCRdb ran MiXCR on the reads. In the table there are 150,000 to 200,000 distinct CDR3 sequences, 40% to 50% of which are singletons. Specimen: sorted CD4+, CD8+, or CD8+CD57+ T cells (not recorded which) from PBMCs. The origin of the receptors is a human donor with aplastic anemia. Each CDR3 is given with its conserved first and last residue. The D gene is left open where the match is weak. Only some rows state a clone size, as once, few, many or a class for expanded clones.

D gene	clone size	V gene	J gene	CDR3 protein	CDR3 DNA
NA	few	TRBV30	TRBJ2-5	CAWSVLRETQYF	TGTGCCTGGAGTGTCCTAAGGGAGACCCAGTACTTC
NA	NA	TRBV20-1	TRBJ2-1	CSASAMQDEQFF	TGCAGTGCTAGTGCTATGCAGGATGAGCAGTTCTTC
TRBD1	NA	TRBV2	TRBJ2-4	CATSLENRGDTQYF	TGTGCCACCTCCTTGGAAAACAGGGGGGATACTCAGTACTTC
TRBD2	many	TRBV5-1	TRBJ2-2	CASSFLAGGNTGELFF	TGCGCCAGCAGCTTCCTAGCGGGAGGGAATACCGGGGAGCTGTTTTTT
NA	many	TRBV25-1	TRBJ1-2	CASTEGDRFNGYTF	TGTGCCAGCACCGAGGGAGATCGTTTTAATGGCTACACCTTC
NA	NA	TRBV10-3	TRBJ1-1	CAISAQGGTEAFF	TGTGCCATCAGTGCACAGGGAGGCACTGAAGCTTTCTTT
TRBD1	NA	TRBV2	TRBJ1-1	CASRALQGADTEAFF	TGTGCCAGCCGGGCACTACAGGGGGCAGACACTGAAGCTTTCTTT
TRBD1	many	TRBV7-2	TRBJ1-6	CASSLDGTGNFSPLHF	TGTGCCAGCAGCTTAGACGGGACAGGAAATTTTTCACCCCTCCACTTT
NA	many	TRBV5-5	TRBJ2-3	CASTLLLSTDTQYF	TGTGCCAGCACCCTACTCTTAAGTACAGATACGCAGTATTTT
TRBD2	NA	TRBV2	TRBJ2-2	CASSLRTSGIGELFF	TGTGCCAGCAGTTTGAGGACTAGCGGTATCGGGGAGCTGTTTTTT
NA	many	TRBV20-1	TRBJ1-1	CSAVQRPAFF	TGCAGTGCTGTGCAGCGGCCGGCTTTCTTT
NA	NA	TRBV19	TRBJ2-2	CASRAGWTGELFF	TGTGCCAGTCGGGCAGGGTGGACCGGGGAGCTGTTTTTT
NA	once	TRBV19	TRBJ2-3	CASTPISTDTQYF	TGTGCCAGTACCCCAATCAGCACAGATACGCAGTATTTT
NA	many	TRBV9	TRBJ2-2	CASSIRGPPNTGELFF	TGTGCCAGCAGCATCCGGGGACCTCCGAACACCGGGGAGCTGTTTTTT
NA	NA	TRBV2	TRBJ2-3	CASSEGAGSTDTQYF	TGTGCCAGCAGTGAGGGTGCGGGGAGCACAGATACGCAGTATTTT